This T cell receptor beta chain was retrieved from a study of T cells in Graves' hyperthyroidism and ophthalmopathy (dated by TCRdb to between 2018 and 2020). Regarding the study in general: Peripheral blood was collected at initial diagnosis, before any treatment. TCR Vbeta CDR3 sequencing of 120 to 150 peripheral blood samples (43 ophthalmopathy, about 80 hyperthyroidism and around 17 progressor patients) is reported in the paper. The study also compared thyroid tissue and blood T-cell repertoires from five or six Graves' hyperthyroidism patients. Whether ophthalmopathy could be predicted prospectively was tested in an independent validation cohort made up of approximately 19 hyperthyroidism patients plus 17 patients who later progressed to ophthalmopathy. For training and testing, the roughly 100 patients in the discovery cohort were randomly divided in a 7:3 ratio. Once sampling was done, hyperthyroidism patients were given methimazole at a starting dose of 30 mg daily, whereas ophthalmopathy patients were given high-dose intravenous methylprednisolone. A discovery cohort of about a hundred patients, roughly 40 with Graves' ophthalmopathy and fewer than 65 with stable Graves' hyperthyroidism, was used to find distinguishing TCR V-J signatures.

This clonotype turned up a few times. The clone's antigen remains unknown. The input lacks base qualities; no much larger clone sits a single base away. In the ophthalmopathy patients, disease was moderately to severely active, with a Clinical Activity Score of 3 or more, a NOSPECS grade of 4 or more, and a duration of less than 3 months. Any patient with an uncontrolled infection, another autoimmune disease, pregnancy or lactation was excluded. Clinical symptoms, serum thyroxine and TRAb, thyroid ultrasound, and orbital computed tomography formed the basis for the diagnoses. PBMCs were separated from 10 ml of fresh peripheral blood using Ficoll-Paque density gradient centrifugation. Total RNA was extracted using Trizol reagent, and RNA quality was assessed on an Agilent 2100 Bioanalyzer. The study at large found these results: Ophthalmopathy was separated from stable hyperthyroidism by a 13 V-J signature model, with about 86% sensitivity and 81% to 82% specificity obtained in cross-validation and 80%/75% obtained in testing. In validation, the model predicted progression to ophthalmopathy with 65% to 71% sensitivity and approximately 74% specificity, a median of 6.5 months before onset. No statistical method was used to set the sample size in advance, and investigators knew the group allocation. Blood samples also contained most of the expanded thyroid clonotypes (frequency above 0.001), which suggests that blood repertoires may reflect thyroid immune responses.

The TCR beta CDR3 regions were amplified from RNA transcripts. The first round of RT-PCR for the TCR CDR3 was performed with the HTBI primer set and the Qiagen OneStep RT-PCR kit. Libraries were constructed in a second round of multiplex PCR, after which size selection and purification were performed. Paired-end sequencing of the libraries was performed with 100 bp reads on an Illumina HiSeq2000. The study's processing was this. Raw data were processed with SOAPnuke, discarding reads with adapters, uncalled bases, mean Phred below 15, or no exact constant-primer or identifier match. High-quality paired reads were merged using COPE v1.2.5, and each unique nucleotide sequence was defined as a clonotype. MiTCR v1.1 was used to align the clonotypes against IMGT TRBV, TRBD and TRBJ reference segments. Analysis was restricted to V-J combinations with a frequency above 0.0001, which covered approximately 99% of repertoires. The TCS score was defined as the ratio of F50 (clonal expansion) to E x V (chaos), calculated using BLOSUM62-based TCRdist between CDR3 peptides within each V-J. Welch's t-statistics and random forest reduced roughly 530 V-J features to 13, which were used in a naive Bayes classifier (R e1071). The public reads were quality trimmed at Q25 with fastp and then assembled into clones with MiXCR by TCRdb, keeping productive beta chains. CDR3 protein duplicates are merged, each entry listing the most common genes and DNA. The V and J calls were determined by TCRdb, not by the authors. The sample table lists about half a million distinct CDR3 sequences, about 15% of them with a count of one. Less than 30% of the sample lies in the top ten.

The CDR3 contains 11 residues, cysteine and phenylalanine counted. Just CDR3 DNA is preserved here, 33 bases in frame from base 1. Looking up the germline V gene yields CDR1 MNHEY and CDR2 SVGEGT. Clipping removes 6 bases from V and 11 bases from J, with 5 as the unmatched junction base count. The sample was blood. This clonotype was sampled from a woman aged 25-40 years with Graves' ophthalmopathy. This chain is built from TRBV6-2 or TRBV6-3 and TRBJ1-1, with TRBD1 matching 8 junction bases. This receptor has the CDR3 CASSQGAWAFF. The nucleotides read TGTGCCAGCAGCCAGGGGGCGTGGGCTTTCTTT.